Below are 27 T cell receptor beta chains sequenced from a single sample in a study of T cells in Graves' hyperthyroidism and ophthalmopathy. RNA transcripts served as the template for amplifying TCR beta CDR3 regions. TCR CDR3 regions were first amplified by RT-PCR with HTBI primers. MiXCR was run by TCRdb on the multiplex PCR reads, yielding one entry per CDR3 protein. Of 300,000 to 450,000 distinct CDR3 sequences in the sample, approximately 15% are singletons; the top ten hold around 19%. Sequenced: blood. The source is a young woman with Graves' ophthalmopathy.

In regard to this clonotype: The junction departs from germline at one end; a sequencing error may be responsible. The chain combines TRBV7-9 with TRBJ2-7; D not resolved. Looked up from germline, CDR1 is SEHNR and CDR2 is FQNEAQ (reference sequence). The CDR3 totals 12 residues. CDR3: CASNQSSYEQYF. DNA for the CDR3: TGTGCCAGCAACCAAAGCTCCTACGAGCAGTACTTT.

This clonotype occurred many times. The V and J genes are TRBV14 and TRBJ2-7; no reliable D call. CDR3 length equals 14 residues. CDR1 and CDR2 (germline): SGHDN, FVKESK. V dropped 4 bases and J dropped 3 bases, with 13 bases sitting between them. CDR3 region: CASSPFGGFYEQYF. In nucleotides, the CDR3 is TGTGCCAGCAGCCCCTTTGGTGGGTTCTACGAGCAGTACTTC.

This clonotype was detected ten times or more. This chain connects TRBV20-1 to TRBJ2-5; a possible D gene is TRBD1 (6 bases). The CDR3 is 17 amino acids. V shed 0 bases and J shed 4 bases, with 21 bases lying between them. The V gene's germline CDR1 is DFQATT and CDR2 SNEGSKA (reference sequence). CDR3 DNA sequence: TGCAGTGCTAGAGACCCAGGACAGTTGAAAGTGGGAGAGACCCAGTACTTC. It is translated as CSARDPGQLKVGETQYF.

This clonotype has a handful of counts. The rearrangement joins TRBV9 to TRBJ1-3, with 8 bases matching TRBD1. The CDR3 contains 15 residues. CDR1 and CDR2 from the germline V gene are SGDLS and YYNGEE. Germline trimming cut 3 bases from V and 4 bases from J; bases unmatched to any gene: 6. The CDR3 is CASSGYRDRGNTIYF. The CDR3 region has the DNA TGTGCCAGCAGCGGATACCGGGACAGGGGAAACACCATATATTTT.

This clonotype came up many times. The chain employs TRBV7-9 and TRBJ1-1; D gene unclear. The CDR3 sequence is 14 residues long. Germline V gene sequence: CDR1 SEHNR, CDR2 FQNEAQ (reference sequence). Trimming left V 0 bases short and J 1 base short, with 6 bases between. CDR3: CASSLAGPNTEAFF. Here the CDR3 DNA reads TGTGCCAGCAGCTTAGCAGGGCCGAACACTGAAGCTTTCTTT.

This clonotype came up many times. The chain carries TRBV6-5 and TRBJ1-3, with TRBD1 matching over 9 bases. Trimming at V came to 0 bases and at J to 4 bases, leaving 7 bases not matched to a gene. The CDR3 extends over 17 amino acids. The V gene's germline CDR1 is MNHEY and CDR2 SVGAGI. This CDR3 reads CASSYSRTGVQGNTIYF. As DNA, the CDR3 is TGTGCCAGCAGTTACTCGAGGACAGGGGTGCAAGGAAACACCATATATTTT.

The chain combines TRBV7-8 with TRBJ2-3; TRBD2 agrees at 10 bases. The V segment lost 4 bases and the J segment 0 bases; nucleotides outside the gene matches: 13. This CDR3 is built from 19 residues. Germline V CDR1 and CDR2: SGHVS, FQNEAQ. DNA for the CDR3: TGTGCCAGCAGCTACCAGCATCTAGCGGGGGAGACTAGCACAGATACGCAGTATTTT. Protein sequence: CASSYQHLAGETSTDTQYF. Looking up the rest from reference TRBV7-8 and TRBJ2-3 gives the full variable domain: GAGVSQSPRYKVAKRGQDVALRCDPISGHVSLFWYQQALGQGPEFLTYFQNEAQLDKSGLPSDRFFAERPEGSVSTLKIQRTQQEDSAVYLCASSYQHLAGETSTDTQYFGPGTRLTVL.

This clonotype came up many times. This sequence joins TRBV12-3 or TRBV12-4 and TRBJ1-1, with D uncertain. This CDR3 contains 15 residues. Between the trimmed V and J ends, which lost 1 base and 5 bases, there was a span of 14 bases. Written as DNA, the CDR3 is TGTGCCAGCAGTTTAGATGCGGGGAGGAGAACTGAAGCTTTCTTT. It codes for CASSLDAGRRTEAFF.

The CDR3: CSAKRWRGGQDTQYF. For the CDR3, the DNA is TGCAGTGCAAAGAGATGGCGGGGGGGCCAAGATACGCAGTATTTT. The chain couples TRBV20-1 to TRBJ2-3; 9 bases match TRBD2. The length of the CDR3 is 15 residues. Germline trimming cut 6 bases from V and 5 bases from J; bases unmatched to any gene: 12. Germline CDR1 is DFQATT and CDR2 is SNEGSKA (reference sequence).

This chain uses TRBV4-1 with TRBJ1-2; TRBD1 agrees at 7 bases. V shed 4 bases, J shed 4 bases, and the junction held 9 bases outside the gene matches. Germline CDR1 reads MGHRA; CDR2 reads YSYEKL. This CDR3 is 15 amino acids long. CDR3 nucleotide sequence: TGCGCCAGCAGCCCTCCAACAGGGGCCCTCTATGGCTACACCTTC. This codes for CASSPPTGALYGYTF.

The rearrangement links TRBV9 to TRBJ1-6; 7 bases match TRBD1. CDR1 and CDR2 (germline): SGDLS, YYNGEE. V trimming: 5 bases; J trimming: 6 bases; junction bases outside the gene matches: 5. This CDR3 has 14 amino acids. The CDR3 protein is CASRDRDRNSPLHF. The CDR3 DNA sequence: TGTGCCAGCAGAGACAGGGACCGTAATTCACCCCTCCACTTT. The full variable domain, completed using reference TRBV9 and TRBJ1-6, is DSGVTQTPKHLITATGQRVTLRCSPRSGDLSVYWYQQSLDQGLQFLIQYYNGEERAKGNILERFSAQQFPDLHSELNLSSLELGDSALYFCASRDRDRNSPLHFGNGTRLTVT.

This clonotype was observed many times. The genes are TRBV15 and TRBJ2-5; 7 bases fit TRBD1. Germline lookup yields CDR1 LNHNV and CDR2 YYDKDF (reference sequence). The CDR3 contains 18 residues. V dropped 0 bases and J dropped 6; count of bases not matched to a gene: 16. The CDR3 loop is CATSRDVSYRDSRKTQYF. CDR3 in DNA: TGTGCCACCAGCAGAGATGTATCGTACCGGGACAGTCGCAAGACCCAGTACTTC.

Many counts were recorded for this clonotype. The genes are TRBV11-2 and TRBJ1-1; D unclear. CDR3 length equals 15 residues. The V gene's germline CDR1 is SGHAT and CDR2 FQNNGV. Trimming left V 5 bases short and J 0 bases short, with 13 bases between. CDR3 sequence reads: CASSRLGKLNTEAFF. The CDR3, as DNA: TGTGCCAGCAGCAGGTTGGGGAAATTGAACACTGAAGCTTTCTTT.

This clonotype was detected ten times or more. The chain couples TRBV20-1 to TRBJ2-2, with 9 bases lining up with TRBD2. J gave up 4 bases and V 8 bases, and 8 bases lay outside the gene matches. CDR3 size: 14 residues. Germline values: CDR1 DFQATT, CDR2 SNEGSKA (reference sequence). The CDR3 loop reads CSSAGGPGTGELFF. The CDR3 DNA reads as TGCAGTTCGGCGGGGGGGCCTGGCACCGGGGAGCTGTTTTTT.

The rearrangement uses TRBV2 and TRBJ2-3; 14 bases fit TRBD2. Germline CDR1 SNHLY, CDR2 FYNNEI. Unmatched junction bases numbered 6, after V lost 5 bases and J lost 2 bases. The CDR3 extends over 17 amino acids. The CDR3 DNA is TGTGCCAGCAGTTTGACTAGCGGGGGGGCACTCACAGATACGCAGTATTTT. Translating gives CASSLTSGGALTDTQYF.

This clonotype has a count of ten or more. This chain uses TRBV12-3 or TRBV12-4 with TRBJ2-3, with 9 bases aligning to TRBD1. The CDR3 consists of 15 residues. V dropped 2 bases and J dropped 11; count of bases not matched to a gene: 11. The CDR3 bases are TGTGCCAGCAGTTTATCCGGGACAGGGAGGGAAGGGCAGTATTTT. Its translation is CASSLSGTGREGQYF.

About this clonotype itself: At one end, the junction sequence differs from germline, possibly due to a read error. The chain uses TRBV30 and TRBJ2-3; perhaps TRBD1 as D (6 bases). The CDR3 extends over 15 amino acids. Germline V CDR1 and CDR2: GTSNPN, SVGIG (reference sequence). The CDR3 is CPWSVQGLITDTQYF. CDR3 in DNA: TGTCCCTGGAGTGTACAGGGCTTAATCACAGATACGCAGTATTTT.

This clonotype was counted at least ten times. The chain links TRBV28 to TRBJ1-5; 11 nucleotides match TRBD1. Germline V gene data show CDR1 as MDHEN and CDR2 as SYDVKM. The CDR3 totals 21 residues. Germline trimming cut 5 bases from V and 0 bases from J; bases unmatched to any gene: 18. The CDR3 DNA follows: TGTGCCAGCAGTACATTTTTCGTTTCGGACAGGGGGCTAGATAGCAATCAGCCCCAGCATTTT. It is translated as CASSTFFVSDRGLDSNQPQHF.

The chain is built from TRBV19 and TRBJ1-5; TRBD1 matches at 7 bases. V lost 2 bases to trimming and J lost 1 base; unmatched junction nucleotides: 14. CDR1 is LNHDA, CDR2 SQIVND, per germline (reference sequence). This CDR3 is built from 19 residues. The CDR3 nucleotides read TGTGCCAGTAGTATAAGGGCAGGGGGTATGTCCGGGAGCAATCAGCCCCAGCATTTT. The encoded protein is CASSIRAGGMSGSNQPQHF.

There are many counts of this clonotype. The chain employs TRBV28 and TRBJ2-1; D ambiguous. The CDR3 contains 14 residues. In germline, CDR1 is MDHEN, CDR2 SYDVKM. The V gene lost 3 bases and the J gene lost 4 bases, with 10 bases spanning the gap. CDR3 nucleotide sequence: TGTGCCAGCAGTTTGGGATCTAATTACAATGAGCAGTTCTTC. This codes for CASSLGSNYNEQFF.

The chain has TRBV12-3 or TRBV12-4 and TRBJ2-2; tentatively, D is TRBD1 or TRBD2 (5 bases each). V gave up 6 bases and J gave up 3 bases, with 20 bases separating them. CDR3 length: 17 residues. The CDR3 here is CASSTLEGFQDTGELFF. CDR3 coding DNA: TGTGCCAGCAGCACTCTAGAGGGGTTTCAGGACACCGGGGAGCTGTTTTTT.

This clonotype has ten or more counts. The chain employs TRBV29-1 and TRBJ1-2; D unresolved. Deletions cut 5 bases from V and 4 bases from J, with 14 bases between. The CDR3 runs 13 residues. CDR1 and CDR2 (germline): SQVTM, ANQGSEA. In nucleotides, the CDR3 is TGCAGCGTTAGGCCTCCCCCTCTCTATGGCTACACCTTC. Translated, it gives CSVRPPPLYGYTF.

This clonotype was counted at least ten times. CDR3 loop: CSARTWGAGSSYNEQFF. DNA for the CDR3: TGCAGTGCTAGAACCTGGGGTGCGGGCAGCTCCTACAATGAGCAGTTCTTC. This rearrangement joins TRBV20-1 to TRBJ2-1, with D possibly being TRBD2 (5 bases). V lost 2 bases and J lost 0, with 17 bases in between. CDR1 is DFQATT and CDR2 is SNEGSKA in the germline V gene (reference sequence). The CDR3 is made up of 17 amino acids.

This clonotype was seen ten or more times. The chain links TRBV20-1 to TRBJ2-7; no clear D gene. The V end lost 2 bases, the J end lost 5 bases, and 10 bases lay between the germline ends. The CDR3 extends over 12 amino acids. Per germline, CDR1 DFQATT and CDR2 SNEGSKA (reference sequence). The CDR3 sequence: CSARIPADEQYF. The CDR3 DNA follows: TGCAGTGCTAGAATCCCGGCCGACGAGCAGTACTTC.

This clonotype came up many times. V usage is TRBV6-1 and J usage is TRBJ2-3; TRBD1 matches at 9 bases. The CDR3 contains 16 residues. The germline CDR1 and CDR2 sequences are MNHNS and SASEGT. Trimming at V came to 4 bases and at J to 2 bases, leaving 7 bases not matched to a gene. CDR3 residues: CASSGRTGVTTDTQYF. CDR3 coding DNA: TGTGCCAGCAGTGGGAGGACAGGGGTCACCACAGATACGCAGTATTTT.

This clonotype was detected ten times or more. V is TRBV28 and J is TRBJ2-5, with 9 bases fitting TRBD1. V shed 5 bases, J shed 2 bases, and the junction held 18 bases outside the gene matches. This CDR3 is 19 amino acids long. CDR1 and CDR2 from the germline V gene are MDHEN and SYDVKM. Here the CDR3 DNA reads TGTGCCAGCAGTCCCCTGATGGGACAGGGTGAAAGGTATCAAGAGACCCAGTACTTC. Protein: CASSPLMGQGERYQETQYF.

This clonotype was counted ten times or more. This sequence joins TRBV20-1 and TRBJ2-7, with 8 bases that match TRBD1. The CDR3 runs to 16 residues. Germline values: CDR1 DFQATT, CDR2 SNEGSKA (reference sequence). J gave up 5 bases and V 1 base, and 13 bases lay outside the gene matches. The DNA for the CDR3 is TGCAGTGCTAGAGCTTTAGAGGACAGGGCCGAGCACGAGCAGTACTTC. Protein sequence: CSARALEDRAEHEQYF.